This is a list of T cell receptor beta chains from one sample in a study of radiation and T cells in renal cell carcinoma. The data were produced by immunoSEQ multiplex PCR, yet TCRdb's version contains in-frame clones alone and is incomplete. The sample contains over 85,000 clones, over 75% of which appear only once. Sequences were derived from blood, sampled from a patient whose treatment included radiotherapy and nephrectomy. The receptors shown here come from a man aged 60 to 69 with renal cell carcinoma. The CDR3 runs from the conserved cysteine through the conserved F or W. The D gene is left open where the match is weak. The size of a clone is reported for some rows only, either as once, few or many, or as a class for expanded clones.

d_call clone_size j_call v_call cdr3_aa cdr3_nt
TRBD2 - TRBJ2-7 TRBV9 CASSVAGTRGYEQYF TGTGCCAGCAGCGTAGCCGGGACTAGGGGCTACGAGCAGTACTTC
TRBD2 - TRBJ2-1 TRBV5-1 CASSTEGLAVYNEQFF TGCGCCAGCAGCACGGAGGGACTAGCGGTTTACAATGAGCAGTTCTTC
TRBD1 - TRBJ2-2 TRBV19 CASRSTGGIAGELFF TGTGCCAGTAGGTCGACAGGGGGGATTGCCGGGGAGCTGTTTTTT
- - TRBJ1-2 TRBV27 CASRPGGANYGYTF TGTGCCAGCCGACCGGGGGGGGCGAACTATGGCTACACCTTC
- - TRBJ1-5 TRBV28 CASSLWVGGIGQPQHF TGTGCCAGCAGTTTATGGGTGGGGGGAATTGGACAGCCCCAGCATTTT
- - TRBJ2-3 TRBV5-1 CASSDGALATQYF TGCGCCAGCAGCGACGGGGCCCTCGCTACGCAGTATTTT
- - TRBJ2-3 TRBV11-3 CASSLRRGSTDTQYF TGTGCCAGCAGCTTACGGCGGGGAAGCACAGATACGCAGTATTTT
- many TRBJ1-5 TRBV4-1 CASSQRQNQPQHF TGCGCCAGCAGCCAGCGACAAAATCAGCCCCAGCATTTT
- - TRBJ2-7 TRBV4-2 CASSQVGGPDYEQYF TGTGCCAGCAGCCAAGTTGGGGGACCGGACTACGAGCAGTACTTC
- - TRBJ2-6 TRBV7-9 CASSVRRTNSSGANVLTF TGTGCCAGCAGCGTCCGCAGGACAAATTCCTCTGGGGCCAACGTCCTGACTTTC
- - TRBJ2-1 TRBV18 CASSPGTAGGRNEQFF TGTGCCAGCTCACCAGGCACTGCCGGGGGTAGGAATGAGCAGTTCTTC
- - TRBJ2-5 TRBV19 CASSGWDGLFRGAFKETQYF TGTGCCAGTAGTGGCTGGGACGGCCTATTTCGGGGAGCCTTTAAAGAGACCCAGTACTTC
- - TRBJ2-6 TRBV28 CASSFLTSSGANVLTF TGTGCCAGCAGTTTTCTGACCAGTTCTGGGGCCAACGTCCTGACTTTC
- - TRBJ2-6 TRBV29-1 CSVRVAGANVLTF TGCAGCGTTCGAGTGGCGGGGGCCAACGTCCTGACTTTC
- - TRBJ2-7 TRBV7-9 CASSPRLSTSSYEQYF TGTGCCAGCAGCCCCAGACTATCGACGTCCTCCTACGAGCAGTACTTC
- - TRBJ2-2 TRBV7-2 CASSLYRNTGELFF TGTGCCAGCAGCTTATACAGAAACACCGGGGAGCTGTTTTTT
- - TRBJ2-1 TRBV10-3 CATTKRVSYNEQFF TGTGCCACCACAAAGCGGGTCTCCTACAATGAGCAGTTCTTC
TRBD2 - TRBJ2-5 TRBV27 CASSSGLAGAGGGETQYF TGTGCCAGCAGTTCTGGTCTAGCGGGAGCCGGAGGAGGGGAGACCCAGTACTTC
- - TRBJ2-1 TRBV2 CASSSGPYNEQFF TGTGCCAGCAGTTCCGGACCCTACAATGAGCAGTTCTTC
- few TRBJ2-7 TRBV5-5 CASSARQSLSTYEQYF TGTGCCAGCAGCGCACGACAGAGCCTCAGCACATACGAGCAGTACTTC
TRBD1 - TRBJ1-1 TRBV27 CASSSWTGGMEAFF TGTGCCAGCAGTTCATGGACAGGGGGCATGGAAGCTTTCTTT
- - TRBJ1-4 TRBV5-4 CASSSSNEKLFF TGTGCCAGCAGCTCGTCAAATGAAAAACTGTTTTTT
TRBD2 - TRBJ2-1 TRBV10-2 CASSEETSGSWTNEQFF TGCGCCAGCAGTGAAGAGACTAGCGGTTCCTGGACCAATGAGCAGTTCTTC
- - TRBJ2-3 TRBV30 CGTRKGSTDTQYF TGTGGAACTAGAAAGGGTAGCACAGATACGCAGTATTTT
- - TRBJ2-2 TRBV5-1 CASRPLGTGELFF TGCGCCAGCAGGCCTCTTGGGACCGGGGAGCTGTTTTTT
TRBD1 - TRBJ1-5 TRBV2 CASSATRGLNQPQHF TGTGCCAGCAGTGCAACCAGGGGGCTAAATCAGCCCCAGCATTTT
- - TRBJ1-1 TRBV27 CASSAGIGTEAFF TGTGCCAGCAGCGCGGGAATAGGGACTGAAGCTTTCTTT
TRBD2 - TRBJ2-3 TRBV4-2 CASSQGGGQADTQYF TGTGCCAGCAGCCAAGGGGGAGGGCAAGCAGATACGCAGTATTTT
TRBD2 few TRBJ2-5 TRBV5-1 CASSLEGGSAETQYF TGCGCCAGCAGCTTGGAAGGCGGGAGCGCCGAGACCCAGTACTTC
- - TRBJ2-4 TRBV6-1 CASSDRSLGYLKNIQYF TGTGCCAGCAGTGATAGGTCCCTTGGGTATCTAAAAAACATTCAGTACTTC
- - TRBJ2-7 TRBV6-5 CASRKQGYEQYF TGTGCCAGCAGAAAACAGGGCTACGAGCAGTACTTC
- - TRBJ2-3 TRBV6-5 CASSYGGSGTQYF TGTGCCAGCAGTTACGGGGGCAGCGGTACGCAGTATTTT
TRBD1 - TRBJ2-6 TRBV7-2 CASSLRGQGLDVLTF TGTGCCAGCAGCCTCAGAGGACAGGGCCTCGACGTCCTGACTTTC
- - TRBJ1-5 TRBV5-1 CASSLASRDQPQHF TGCGCCAGCAGCTTGGCCTCCAGGGACCAGCCCCAGCATTTT
TRBD1 - TRBJ2-5 TRBV6-6 CASSTGTGGGETQYF TGTGCCAGCAGTACTGGGACAGGGGGTGGGGAGACCCAGTACTTC
TRBD1 - TRBJ1-3 TRBV5-1 CASSLTGLSSGNTIYF TGCGCCAGCAGTCTGACAGGGTTAAGTTCTGGAAACACCATATATTTT
- - TRBJ2-5 TRBV4-2 CASSQVEENQETQYF TGTGCCAGCAGCCAAGTAGAGGAGAACCAAGAGACCCAGTACTTC
TRBD1 - TRBJ2-7 TRBV27 CASSNRGYYEQYF TGTGCCAGCAGCAACAGGGGATACTACGAGCAGTACTTC
- - TRBJ2-5 TRBV27 CASSLNRLGGQETQYF TGTGCCAGCAGTCTCAACCGGTTGGGAGGACAAGAGACCCAGTACTTC
- - TRBJ1-6 TRBV5-6 CASSPGSSSPLHF TGTGCCAGCAGCCCCGGGTCCAGTTCACCCCTCCACTTT
- - TRBJ2-1 TRBV7-3 CASSLVASLGGINEQFF TGTGCCAGCAGCTTAGTGGCCAGCCTCGGCGGGATCAATGAGCAGTTCTTC
- - TRBJ2-1 TRBV6-1 CASSEEEGLYNEQFF TGTGCCAGCAGTGAAGAAGAGGGGCTCTACAATGAGCAGTTCTTC
- - TRBJ1-1 TRBV19 CASFDLGNRVTEAFF TGTGCCAGTTTCGATTTGGGGAACCGGGTCACTGAAGCTTTCTTT
- - TRBJ2-3 TRBV5-1 CASSLTPLNFGARTDTQYF TGCGCCAGCAGCTTGACCCCCCTCAACTTCGGGGCACGCACAGATACGCAGTATTTT
TRBD1 - TRBJ2-7 TRBV6-1 CASSGEQGYEQYF TGTGCCAGCAGTGGAGAACAGGGGTACGAGCAGTACTTC
TRBD2 - TRBJ2-1 TRBV7-9 CASSLELAGGSSYNEQFF TGTGCCAGCAGCTTAGAATTAGCGGGAGGTAGCTCCTACAATGAGCAGTTCTTC
- once TRBJ2-7 TRBV11-2 CASSLIPRRDWTYEQYF TGTGCCAGCAGCTTAATCCCCCGACGGGACTGGACCTACGAGCAGTACTTC
TRBD1 - TRBJ2-7 TRBV2 CASSLGQGVTYEQYF TGTGCCAGCAGTCTGGGACAGGGTGTGACCTACGAGCAGTACTTC
TRBD1 - TRBJ1-2 TRBV5-6 CASSSSGTASNYGYTF TGTGCCAGCAGCTCCTCCGGGACAGCTTCTAACTATGGCTACACCTTC
- - TRBJ1-2 TRBV7-2 CASSAGGGSSNYGYTF TGTGCCAGCAGCGCGGGGGGCGGCAGTAGTAACTATGGCTACACCTTC
- few TRBJ2-7 TRBV6-1 CASSGQPLSYEQYF TGTGCCAGCAGCGGACAGCCGCTATCCTACGAGCAGTACTTC